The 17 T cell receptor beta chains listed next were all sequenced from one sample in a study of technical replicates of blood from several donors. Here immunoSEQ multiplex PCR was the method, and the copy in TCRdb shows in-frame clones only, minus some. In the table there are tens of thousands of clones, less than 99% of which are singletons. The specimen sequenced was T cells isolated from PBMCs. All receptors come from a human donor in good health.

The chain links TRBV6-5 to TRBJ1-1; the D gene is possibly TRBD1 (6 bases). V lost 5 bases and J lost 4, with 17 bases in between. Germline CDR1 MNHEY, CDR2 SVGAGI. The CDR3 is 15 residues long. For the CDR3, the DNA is TGTGCCAGCAGTGCACATGAGGGGGTCGGCACTGAAGCTTTCTTT. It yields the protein CASSAHEGVGTEAFF.

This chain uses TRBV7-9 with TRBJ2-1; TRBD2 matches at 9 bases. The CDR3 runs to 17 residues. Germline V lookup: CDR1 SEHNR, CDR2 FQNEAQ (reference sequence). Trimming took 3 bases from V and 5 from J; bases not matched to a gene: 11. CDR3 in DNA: TGTGCCAGCAGCTTGCGTCTAGCGGGAATTACCGACAATGAGCAGTTCTTC. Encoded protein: CASSLRLAGITDNEQFF.

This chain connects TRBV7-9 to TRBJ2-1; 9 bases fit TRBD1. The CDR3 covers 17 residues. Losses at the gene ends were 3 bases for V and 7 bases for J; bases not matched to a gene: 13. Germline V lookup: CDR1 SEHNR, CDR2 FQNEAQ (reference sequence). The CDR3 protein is CASSLGIPGQGKNEQFF. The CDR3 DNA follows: TGTGCCAGCAGCTTGGGCATACCGGGACAGGGAAAGAATGAGCAGTTCTTC.

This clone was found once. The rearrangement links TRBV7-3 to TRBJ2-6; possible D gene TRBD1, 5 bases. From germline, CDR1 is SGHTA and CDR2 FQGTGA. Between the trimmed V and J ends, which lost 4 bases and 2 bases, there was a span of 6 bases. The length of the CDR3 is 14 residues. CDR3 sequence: CASSWGAGANVLTF. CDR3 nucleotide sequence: TGTGCCAGCAGCTGGGGCGCTGGGGCCAACGTCCTGACTTTC.

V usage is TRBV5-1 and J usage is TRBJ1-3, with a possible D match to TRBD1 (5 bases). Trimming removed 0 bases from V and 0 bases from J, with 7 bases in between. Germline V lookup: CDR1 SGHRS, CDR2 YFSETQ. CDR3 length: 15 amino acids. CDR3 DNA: TGCGCCAGCAGCTTGGGGGGCAGCTCTGGAAACACCATATATTTT. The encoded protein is CASSLGGSSGNTIYF. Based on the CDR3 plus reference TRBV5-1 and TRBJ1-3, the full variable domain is KAGVTQTPRYLIKTRGQQVTLSCSPISGHRSVSWYQQTPGQGLQFLFEYFSETQRNKGNFPGRFSGRQFSNSRSEMNVSTLELGDSALYLCASSLGGSSGNTIYFGEGSWLTVV.

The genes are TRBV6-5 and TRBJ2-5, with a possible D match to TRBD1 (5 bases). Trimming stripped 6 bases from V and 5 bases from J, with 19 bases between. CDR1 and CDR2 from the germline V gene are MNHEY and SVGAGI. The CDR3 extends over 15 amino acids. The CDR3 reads CASSPTTAGIETQYF. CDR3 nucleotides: TGTGCCAGCAGCCCAACGACAGCCGGAATTGAGACCCAGTACTTC.

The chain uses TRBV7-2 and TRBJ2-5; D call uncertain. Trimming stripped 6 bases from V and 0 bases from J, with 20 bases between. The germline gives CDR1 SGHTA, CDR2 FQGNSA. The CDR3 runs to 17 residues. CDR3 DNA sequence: TGTGCCAGCAGGAAGTTGGGTAGCCCTGAGTACCAAGAGACCCAGTACTTC. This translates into CASRKLGSPEYQETQYF.

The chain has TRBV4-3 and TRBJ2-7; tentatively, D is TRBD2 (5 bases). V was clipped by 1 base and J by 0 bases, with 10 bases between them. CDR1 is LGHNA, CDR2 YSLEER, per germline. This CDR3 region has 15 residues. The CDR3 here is CASSQVASSSYEQYF. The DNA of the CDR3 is TGCGCCAGCAGCCAAGTTGCTAGCAGCTCCTACGAGCAGTACTTC.

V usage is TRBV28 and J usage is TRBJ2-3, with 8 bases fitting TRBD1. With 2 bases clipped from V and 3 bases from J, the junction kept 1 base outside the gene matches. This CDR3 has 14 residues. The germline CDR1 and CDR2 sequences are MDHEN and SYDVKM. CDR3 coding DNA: TGTGCCAGCAGTTTAAGGACAGGGACAGATACGCAGTATTTT. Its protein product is CASSLRTGTDTQYF.

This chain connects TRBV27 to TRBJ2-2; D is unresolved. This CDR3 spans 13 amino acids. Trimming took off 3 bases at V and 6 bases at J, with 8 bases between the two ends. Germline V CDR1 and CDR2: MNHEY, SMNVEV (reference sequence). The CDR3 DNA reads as TGTGCCAGCAGTTTTGTCTCAGCCGGGGAGCTGTTTTTT. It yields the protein CASSFVSAGELFF.

The DNA of the CDR3 is TGTGCCAGCAGCTACCAACAGGCGATAGATGAAAAACTGTTTTTT. This sequence encodes CASSYQQAIDEKLFF. This chain connects TRBV7-9 to TRBJ1-4, with a tentative D call TRBD1 (5 bases). The germline CDR1 and CDR2 sequences are SEHNR and FQNEAQ (reference sequence). Trimming stripped 4 bases from V and 6 bases from J, with 15 bases between. This CDR3 spans 15 amino acids.

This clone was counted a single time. CDR3 region: CASSEDSDEQYF. The CDR3 coding sequence is TGTGCCAGCAGTGAGGACAGCGACGAGCAGTACTTC. The chain combines TRBV2 with TRBJ2-7, with TRBD1 as a possible D gene (6 bases). Germline V lookup: CDR1 SNHLY, CDR2 FYNNEI. Trimming removed 3 bases at V and 5 bases at J, with 8 bases between. The CDR3 is 12 amino acids.

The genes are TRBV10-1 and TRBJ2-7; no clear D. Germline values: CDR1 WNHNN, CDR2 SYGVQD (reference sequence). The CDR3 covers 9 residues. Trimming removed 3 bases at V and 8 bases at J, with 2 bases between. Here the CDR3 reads CASSDKQYF. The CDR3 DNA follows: TGCGCCAGCAGTGATAAGCAGTACTTC.

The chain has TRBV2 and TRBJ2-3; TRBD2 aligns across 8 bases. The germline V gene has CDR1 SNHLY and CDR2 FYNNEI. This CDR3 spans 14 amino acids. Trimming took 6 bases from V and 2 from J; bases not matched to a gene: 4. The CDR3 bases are TGTGCCAGCAGGATAGCGGGAACCACAGATACGCAGTATTTT. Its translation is CASRIAGTTDTQYF. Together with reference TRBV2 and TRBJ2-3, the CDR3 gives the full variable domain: EPEVTQTPSHQVTQMGQEVILRCVPISNHLYFYWYRQILGQKVEFLVSFYNNEISEKSEIFDDQFSVERPDGSNFTLKIRSTKLEDSAMYFCASRIAGTTDTQYFGPGTRLTVL.

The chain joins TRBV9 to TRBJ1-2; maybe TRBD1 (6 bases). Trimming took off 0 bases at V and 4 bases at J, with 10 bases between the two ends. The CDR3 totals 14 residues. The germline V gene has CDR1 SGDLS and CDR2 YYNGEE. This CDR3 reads CASSVVTGSYGYTF. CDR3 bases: TGTGCCAGCAGCGTAGTTACAGGGTCCTATGGCTACACCTTC.

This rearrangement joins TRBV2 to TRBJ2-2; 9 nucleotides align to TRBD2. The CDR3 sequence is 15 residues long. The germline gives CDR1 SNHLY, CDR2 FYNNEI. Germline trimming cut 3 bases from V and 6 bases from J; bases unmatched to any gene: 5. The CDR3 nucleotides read TGTGCCAGCAGTGAGGTAGCGGGAGAATCCGGGGAGCTGTTTTTT. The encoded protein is CASSEVAGESGELFF.

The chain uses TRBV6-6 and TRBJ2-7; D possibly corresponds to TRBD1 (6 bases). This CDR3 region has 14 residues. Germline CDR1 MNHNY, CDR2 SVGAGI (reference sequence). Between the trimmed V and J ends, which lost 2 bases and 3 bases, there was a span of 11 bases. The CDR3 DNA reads TGTGCCAGCAGTTACGCCGAGGACAGCTACGAGCAGTACTTC. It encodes CASSYAEDSYEQYF.